The clone carrying this T cell receptor (beta chain) was recorded once. These data originate in a study of memory CD8 T cells in hepatitis C reinfection. At the level of the study: A couple of donors resolved primary infection, then developed chronic reinfection.

Produced via immunoSEQ multiplex PCR; TCRdb's table is partial and in-frame only. This sample has fewer than 50,000 clones, with 70% to 90% found just once. The time point denotes: peak reinfection, 3 to 8 weeks after reinfection detection. The sorted cells went straight to TCR sequencing with no prior in vitro expansion. People who inject drugs from Montreal's HEPCO study were the donors. CDR1 LNHDA and CDR2 SQIVND come from the germline V gene (reference sequence). V dropped 5 bases and J dropped 9 bases, with 11 bases sitting between them. The CDR3 covers 13 residues. The rearrangement links TRBV19 to TRBJ1-6; the D is unclear. The receptor was derived from a man younger than 35 with hepatitis C virus infection. The sequenced material came from naive CD8+ T cells sorted from blood. This CDR3 reads CASSQIESSPLHF. The DNA of the CDR3 is TGTGCCAGTAGTCAAATCGAGTCTTCACCCCTCCACTTT.